One sample yielded the 26 T cell receptor beta chains listed below, sequenced in a study of blood T cell repertoires in COVID-19. The repertoire was sequenced with immunoSEQ multiplex PCR; TCRdb's copy has only in-frame clones and lacks some. The sample has around 44,000 clones, over 75% seen once. What was sequenced was peripheral blood. These receptors were collected from a man in his forties with active or convalescent COVID-19.

This clone is a singleton in its sample. The J gene is TRBJ2-1, the V gene TRBV29-1; D unclear. The CDR3 has 13 residues. Germline V lookup: CDR1 SQVTM, CDR2 ANQGSEA. V shed 3 bases and J shed 2 bases, with 8 bases lying between them. CDR3 DNA sequence: TGCAGCGTTGACGGTAGAACCTACAATGAGCAGTTCTTC. It yields the protein CSVDGRTYNEQFF.

V and J are TRBV28 and TRBJ1-5; 8 bases map to TRBD1. CDR1 is MDHEN, CDR2 SYDVKM, per germline. The ends lost 4 bases at V and 5 bases at J; junction bases unmatched: 7. This CDR3 has 15 amino acids. CDR3 sequence reads: CASSSGGPLDQPQHF. In DNA, the CDR3 is TGTGCCAGCAGTTCAGGGGGCCCTTTGGATCAGCCCCAGCATTTT.

CDR3 residues: CSASSGQGTGPQHF. CDR3 nucleotide sequence: TGCAGTGCTAGTTCCGGACAGGGCACAGGGCCCCAGCATTTT. V usage is TRBV20-1 and J usage is TRBJ1-5; 8 bases agree with TRBD1. Trimming removed 3 bases from V and 9 bases from J; junction bases left unmatched: 10. The length of the CDR3 is 14 residues. In germline, CDR1 is DFQATT, CDR2 SNEGSKA (reference sequence).

The chain links TRBV13 to TRBJ2-5; TRBD1 might be the D (6 bases). This CDR3 has 13 residues. Germline V gene lookup returns CDR1 PRHDT and CDR2 FYEKMQ (reference sequence). V was shortened by 6 bases and J by 4 bases, with 12 bases between the two germline ends. CDR3 DNA: TGTGCCAGCAGTTTAATGGGGGCAGAGACCCAGTACTTC. This codes for CASSLMGAETQYF.

The chain carries TRBV6-5 and TRBJ1-5; D is undetermined. This CDR3 has 15 residues. CDR1 is MNHEY, CDR2 SVGAGI, per germline. V lost 8 bases, J lost 0 bases, and 14 bases lay in between. The CDR3 region has the DNA TGTGCCAGCTCCGAGGTAGTTTATAGCAATCAGCCCCAGCATTTT. Translating it yields CASSEVVYSNQPQHF.

V gene TRBV4-2 combines with J gene TRBJ2-7, with TRBD2 as a possible D gene (6 bases). This CDR3 has 14 amino acids. V lost 1 base and J 1 base, leaving 8 bases between the germline ends. Germline CDR1 LGHNA, CDR2 YNFKEQ. Written as DNA, the CDR3 is TGTGCCAGCAGCCAAGTAGCGGTTTCCTACGAGCAGTACTTC. This encodes CASSQVAVSYEQYF.

This rearrangement joins TRBV5-5 to TRBJ1-2; TRBD1 aligns across 10 bases. The V and J ends lost 3 bases and 6 bases, in that order; junction bases with no gene match: 11. The CDR3 sequence is 16 residues long. The germline V gene has CDR1 SGHKS and CDR2 YYEKEE (reference sequence). CDR3 DNA sequence: TGTGCCAGCAGCTCCGCGACAGGGGGCGAGAGGAATGGCTACACCTTC. Its protein is CASSSATGGERNGYTF.

V usage is TRBV6-5 and J usage is TRBJ1-2; 8 bases are a match to TRBD1. There are 15 residues in the CDR3. Germline V lookup: CDR1 MNHEY, CDR2 SVGAGI. The V and J ends lost 4 bases and 6 bases, in that order; junction bases with no gene match: 10. The CDR3 spells CASSSPRTGSNGYTF. The CDR3 bases are TGTGCCAGCAGTTCACCCCGGACAGGGAGCAATGGCTACACCTTC.

The CDR3 is CASSDGQGGYGYTF. In DNA, the CDR3 is TGTGCCAGCAGTGATGGTCAGGGTGGATATGGCTACACCTTC. The genes are TRBV6-1 and TRBJ1-2; a possible D gene is TRBD1 (5 bases). The V gene lost 3 bases and the J gene lost 5 bases, with 13 bases spanning the gap. This CDR3 is built from 14 residues. The germline gives CDR1 MNHNS, CDR2 SASEGT.

The chain employs TRBV25-1 and TRBJ2-1, with 12 nucleotides matching TRBD2. The J segment lost 9 bases and the V segment lost 2 bases, leaving 14 bases of the junction unmatched. The CDR3 length is 18 residues. Germline V lookup: CDR1 MGHDK, CDR2 SYGVNS. The CDR3 loop is CASSEPLAGGPYLGEQFF. The CDR3 nucleotides are TGTGCCAGCAGTGAACCCCTAGCGGGGGGGCCTTATTTAGGTGAGCAGTTCTTC. Full variable domain (remainder filled in from reference TRBV25-1 and TRBJ2-1): EADIYQTPRYLVIGTGKKITLECSQTMGHDKMYWYQQDPGMELHLIHYSYGVNSTEKGDLSSESTVSRIRTEHFPLTLESARPSHTSQYLCASSEPLAGGPYLGEQFFGPGTRLTVL.

This chain connects TRBV5-6 to TRBJ2-5; TRBD2 matches at 7 bases. With V trimmed by 4 bases and J by 4 bases, 10 bases remained unmatched. The CDR3 sequence is 15 residues long. CDR1 is SGHDT, CDR2 YYEEEE, per germline. The CDR3 region has the DNA TGTGCCAGCAGCCCCTACTGGGGGGAGGGAGAGACCCAGTACTTC. This sequence encodes CASSPYWGEGETQYF.

This chain uses TRBV7-3 with TRBJ1-1; 8 nucleotides line up with TRBD1. Germline V gives CDR1 SGHTA, CDR2 FQGTGA. This CDR3 is 15 amino acids long. With 2 bases clipped from V and 1 base from J, the junction kept 3 bases outside the gene matches. For the CDR3, the DNA is TGTGCCAGCAGCTTATACGGACAGGGGAACACTGAAGCTTTCTTT. Encoded protein: CASSLYGQGNTEAFF.

This clone was observed a few times. The chain carries TRBV11-3 and TRBJ1-3, with a possible D match to TRBD1 (5 bases). V was trimmed by 0 bases and J by 1 base, leaving 7 bases between them. The germline CDR1 and CDR2 sequences are SGHNT and YENEEA. CDR3 size: 15 residues. The CDR3 is CASSLDQGSGNTIYF. CDR3 sequence (DNA): TGTGCCAGCAGCTTAGATCAGGGATCTGGAAACACCATATATTTT.

The V and J genes are TRBV7-8 and TRBJ2-1; 7 bases agree with TRBD1. Trimming cost V 5 bases and J 3 bases; bases outside gene matches: 7. Germline CDR1 and CDR2: SGHVS and FQNEAQ. This CDR3 is 15 amino acids long. The CDR3, as DNA: TGTGCCAGCAGCCCCTACAGGGGTATCTACAATGAGCAGTTCTTC. This encodes CASSPYRGIYNEQFF.

The chain links TRBV19 to TRBJ2-5; 9 bases line up with TRBD1. The CDR3 is made up of 15 amino acids. V lost 3 bases and J lost 3; bases outside the gene matches: 5. CDR1 LNHDA and CDR2 SQIVND come from the germline V gene (reference sequence). The chain's CDR3 is CASSISGQGKETQYF. The CDR3 DNA sequence: TGTGCCAGTAGTATTTCGGGACAGGGAAAAGAGACCCAGTACTTC.

The V gene is TRBV3-1 (or the pseudogene TRBV3-2), the J gene TRBJ2-3; 9 bases align to TRBD2. This CDR3 is built from 15 residues. Germline trimming cut 6 bases from V and 6 bases from J; bases unmatched to any gene: 10. Germline V gene lookup returns CDR1 LGHDT and CDR2 YNNKEL (reference sequence). The CDR3 loop reads CASRGAGGPGDTQYF. CDR3 DNA: TGTGCCAGCAGGGGAGCGGGGGGCCCTGGGGATACGCAGTATTTT.

The chain is built from TRBV28 and TRBJ2-4; 7 nucleotides agree with TRBD1. The junction had 9 bases not matched to a gene; V was cut back by 10 bases and J by 0 bases. Germline CDR1 is MDHEN and CDR2 is SYDVKM. CDR3 size: 15 residues. CDR3: CAIRGPKLAKNIQYF. The CDR3 DNA is TGTGCCATAAGGGGGCCGAAACTAGCCAAAAACATTCAGTACTTC.

The rearrangement uses TRBV10-3 and TRBJ2-7, with D maybe TRBD1 (5 bases). This CDR3 has 14 amino acids. Deletions cut 4 bases from V and 7 bases from J, with 17 bases between. Germline lookup yields CDR1 ENHRY and CDR2 SYGVKD. Here the CDR3 reads CAISGTRIQGEQYF. The DNA for the CDR3 is TGTGCCATCAGTGGGACACGCATCCAGGGTGAGCAGTACTTC.

This clone was recorded at least ten times. The genes are TRBV5-4 and TRBJ2-2; TRBD2 matches at 11 bases. V trimming: 9 bases; J trimming: 4 bases; junction bases outside the gene matches: 5. The CDR3 is 14 amino acids. Germline CDR1 reads SGHNT; CDR2 reads YYREEE (reference sequence). The CDR3 sequence is CATVAGGGTGELFF. The CDR3 DNA follows: TGTGCCACTGTAGCGGGAGGGGGCACCGGGGAGCTGTTTTTT.

This chain uses TRBV7-9 with TRBJ2-1; 10 bases agree with TRBD2. Germline V gives CDR1 SEHNR, CDR2 FQNEAQ (reference sequence). CDR3 length equals 15 residues. J gave up 9 bases and V 2 bases, and 7 bases lay outside the gene matches. CDR3 amino acids: CASSLSSGRGFEQFF. The CDR3 bases are TGTGCCAGCAGCTTATCTAGCGGGAGAGGGTTTGAGCAGTTCTTC.

The chain links TRBV6-1 to TRBJ2-1; TRBD2 agrees at 7 bases. Trimming removed 4 bases from V and 5 bases from J; junction bases left unmatched: 14. The CDR3 covers 17 residues. Per germline, CDR1 MNHNS and CDR2 SASEGT. Here the CDR3 reads CASSAQTSRWSNNEQFF. The CDR3, as DNA: TGTGCCAGCAGTGCTCAGACTAGCAGGTGGAGTAACAATGAGCAGTTCTTC.

V is TRBV7-9 and J is TRBJ1-5, with D tentatively TRBD1 (6 bases). The CDR3 loop spans 15 amino acids. Germline loops: CDR1 SEHNR, CDR2 FQNEAQ (reference sequence). Deletions cut 1 base from V and 11 bases from J, with 18 bases between. The CDR3 DNA reads as TGTGCCAGCAGCTTAGGGCAGGGGCCCGTAGCGTCCCAGCATTTT. It translates to CASSLGQGPVASQHF.

The V and J genes are TRBV15 and TRBJ1-5, with a tentative D call TRBD1 (6 bases). Trimming removed 3 bases from V and 4 bases from J, with 19 bases in between. CDR3 size: 17 residues. The germline V gene encodes CDR1 LNHNV and CDR2 YYDKDF (reference sequence). CDR3 sequence: CATSSPESHRANQPQHF. For the CDR3, the DNA is TGTGCCACCAGCAGCCCCGAATCCCACAGGGCGAATCAGCCCCAGCATTTT.

This clone was found a few times. V gene TRBV5-1 combines with J gene TRBJ2-7, with 8 bases that match TRBD2. After removal of 0 bases from V and 0 bases from J, the junction contained 11 bases not matched to a gene. Germline V gene sequence: CDR1 SGHRS, CDR2 YFSETQ. The CDR3 is 18 amino acids. CDR3 in amino acids: CASSLAPSGSSNSYEQYF. CDR3 nucleotides: TGCGCCAGCAGCTTGGCCCCTAGCGGGTCGTCCAACTCCTACGAGCAGTACTTC.

This clone was found once. The V call is TRBV9, the J call TRBJ1-6; 7 positions agree with TRBD1. The J segment lost 4 bases and the V segment lost 4 bases, leaving 11 bases of the junction unmatched. The CDR3 consists of 17 residues. Germline lookup yields CDR1 SGDLS and CDR2 YYNGEE. CDR3: CASSSSPRDSYNSPLHF. CDR3 in DNA: TGTGCCAGCAGCTCCAGCCCCCGGGACAGTTATAATTCACCCCTCCACTTT.

V gene TRBV7-3 combines with J gene TRBJ1-1, with unresolved D. Germline CDR1 and CDR2: SGHTA and FQGTGA. Trimming took off 4 bases at V and 3 bases at J, with 9 bases between the two ends. CDR3 size: 13 residues. CDR3 in amino acids: CASSSSYDTEAFF. CDR3 DNA sequence: TGTGCCAGCAGCTCGTCGTATGACACTGAAGCTTTCTTT.